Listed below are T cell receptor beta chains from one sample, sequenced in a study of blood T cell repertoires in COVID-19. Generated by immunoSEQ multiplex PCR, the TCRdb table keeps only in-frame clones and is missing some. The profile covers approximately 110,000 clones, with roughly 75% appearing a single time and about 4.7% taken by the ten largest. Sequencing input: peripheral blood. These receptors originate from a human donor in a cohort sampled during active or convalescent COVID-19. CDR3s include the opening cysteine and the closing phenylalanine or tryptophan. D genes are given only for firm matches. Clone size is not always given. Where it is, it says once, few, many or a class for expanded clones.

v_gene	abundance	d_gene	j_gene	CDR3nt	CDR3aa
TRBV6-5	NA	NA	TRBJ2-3	TGTGCCAGCAGTTACCGCCCAGAGGAGCAGTATTTT	CASSYRPEEQYF
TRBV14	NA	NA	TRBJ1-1	TGTGCCAGCAGCCTGTTGGTCGGGACAAACACTGAAGCTTTCTTT	CASSLLVGTNTEAFF
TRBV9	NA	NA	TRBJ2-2	TGTGCCAGCAGCGTAGACGGGGCCGGGGAGCTGTTTTTT	CASSVDGAGELFF
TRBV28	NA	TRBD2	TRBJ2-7	TGTGCCAGCACCTCCCCGGGAGGGATAAGCTCCTACGAGCAGTACTTC	CASTSPGGISSYEQYF
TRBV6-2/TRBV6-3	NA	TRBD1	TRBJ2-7	TGTGCCAGCAGTTACCCACGACAGGGCCGAAGCTCCTACGAGCAGTACTTC	CASSYPRQGRSSYEQYF
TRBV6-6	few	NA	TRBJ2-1	TGTGCCAGCAGCGACAATGAATCCTACAATGAGCAGTTCTTC	CASSDNESYNEQFF
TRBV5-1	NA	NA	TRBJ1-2	TGCGCCAGCAGCTTGACGACAGCTAACTATGGCTACACCTTC	CASSLTTANYGYTF
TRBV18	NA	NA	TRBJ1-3	TGTGCCAGCTCACCACCGGGGAGCGTGGGTGGAAACACCATATATTTT	CASSPPGSVGGNTIYF
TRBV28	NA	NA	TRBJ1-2	TGTGCCAGCAGAGTCACCGGGGGGCTGACGGGTGGCTACACCTTC	CASRVTGGLTGGYTF
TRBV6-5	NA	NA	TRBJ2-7	TGTGCCAGCAGTTACGAGAGGGCGAAAGAGCAGTACTTC	CASSYERAKEQYF
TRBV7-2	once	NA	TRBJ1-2	TGTGCCAGCAGCTCGCGGGGAGCTAGCCCCGGGGTTTATGGCTACACCTTC	CASSSRGASPGVYGYTF